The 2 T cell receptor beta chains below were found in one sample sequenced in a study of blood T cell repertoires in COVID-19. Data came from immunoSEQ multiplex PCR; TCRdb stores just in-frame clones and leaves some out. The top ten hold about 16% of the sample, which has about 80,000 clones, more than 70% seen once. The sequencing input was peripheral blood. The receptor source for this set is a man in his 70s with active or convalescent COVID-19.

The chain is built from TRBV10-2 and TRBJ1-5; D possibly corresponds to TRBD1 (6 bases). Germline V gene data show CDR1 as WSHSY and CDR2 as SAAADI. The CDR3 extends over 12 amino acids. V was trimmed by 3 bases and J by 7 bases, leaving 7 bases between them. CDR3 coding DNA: TGCGCCAGCAGTGACAGGGGCCAGCCCCAGCATTTT. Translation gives CASSDRGQPQHF.

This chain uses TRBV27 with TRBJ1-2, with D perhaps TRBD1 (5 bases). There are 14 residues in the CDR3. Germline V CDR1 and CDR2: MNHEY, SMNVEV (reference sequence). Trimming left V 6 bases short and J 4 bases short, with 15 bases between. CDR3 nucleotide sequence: TGTGCCAGCAGCCAAAAGCCAGGGCCCTATGGCTACACCTTC. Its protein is CASSQKPGPYGYTF.